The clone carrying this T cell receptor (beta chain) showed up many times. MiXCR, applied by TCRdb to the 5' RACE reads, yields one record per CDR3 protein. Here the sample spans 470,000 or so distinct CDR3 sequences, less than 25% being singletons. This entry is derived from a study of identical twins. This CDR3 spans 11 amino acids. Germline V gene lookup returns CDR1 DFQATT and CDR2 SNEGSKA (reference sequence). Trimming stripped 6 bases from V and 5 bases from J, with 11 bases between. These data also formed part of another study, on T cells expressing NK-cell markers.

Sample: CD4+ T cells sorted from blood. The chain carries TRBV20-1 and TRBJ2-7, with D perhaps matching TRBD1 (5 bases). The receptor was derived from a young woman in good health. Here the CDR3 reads CSAQGHNEQYF. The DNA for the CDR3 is TGCAGTGCCCAAGGACACAACGAGCAGTACTTC.